This TCR beta chain emerged from a study of T-cell reconstitution after alpha-beta-depleted transplantation in children. A TCRbeta library incorporating unique molecular identifiers was prepared. TCRdb ran MiXCR on the PCR reads and lists one entry per CDR3 protein. Of around 600,000 distinct CDR3 sequences listed, roughly a tenth were seen once; the top ten hold about 4.3%. The V end lost 7 bases, the J end lost 3 bases, and 16 bases lay between the germline ends. Germline V gives CDR1 DFQATT, CDR2 SNEGSKA (reference sequence). The CDR3 extends over 13 amino acids. This clonotype appeared many times.

This TCR came from a human donor who donated a stem cell graft to a child with acute myeloid leukemia. The source material was PBMCs from the stem cell graft donor, sampled from the stem cell graft. V and J are TRBV20-1 and TRBJ2-7, with D perhaps being TRBD1 or TRBD2 (5 bases each). In DNA, the CDR3 is TGCAGTGTTCGGGACGTACTAGACTACGAGCAGTACTTC. It yields the protein CSVRDVLDYEQYF.